The 24 T cell receptor beta chains reported below all come from one sample, sequenced in a study of metastatic and nonmetastatic thyroid tumors. Ahead of thyroid surgery, no patient had received treatment of any kind. TCRdb re-analyzed the PCR reads using MiXCR. This sample yields around 20,000 clones, of which under 35% are seen a single time; roughly 6% belongs to the top ten. The sequencing input was blood. These receptors all come from a female donor with papillary thyroid cancer or a benign thyroid nodule (not recorded which). Some clones in this sample may be carry-over from other donors' samples.

The V gene is TRBV19, the J gene TRBJ1-2; a possible D gene is TRBD1 (5 bases). The CDR3 is made up of 13 amino acids. Trimming removed 3 bases at V and 6 bases at J, with 11 bases between. Germline-derived CDR1 and CDR2 are LNHDA and SQIVND (reference sequence). The CDR3 region is CASSIGRGDGYTF. The CDR3 DNA reads as TGTGCCAGTAGTATCGGAAGGGGCGATGGCTACACCTTC.

The J gene is TRBJ2-1, the V gene TRBV11-3; 9 positions match TRBD2. The germline CDR1 and CDR2 sequences are SGHNT and YENEEA. The CDR3 has 14 amino acids. J lost 5 bases, V lost 4 bases, and 3 bases had no gene match. The CDR3 nucleotides are TGTGCCAGCAGCTCGGGACTAGCTCACAATGAGCAGTTCTTC. This sequence encodes CASSSGLAHNEQFF.

This clone was observed a few times. The chain carries TRBV6-2 or TRBV6-3 and TRBJ2-7, with D possibly matching TRBD2 (7 bases). CDR1 is MNHEY, CDR2 SVGEGT, per germline. Trimming left V 10 bases short and J 0 bases short, with 16 bases between. This CDR3 spans 14 amino acids. In nucleotides, the CDR3 is TGTGCCACCCGGGGGGCAGGGGACTCCTACGAGCAGTACTTC. Translation: CATRGAGDSYEQYF.

This clone is medium-sized within its sample. J is TRBJ2-1 and V is TRBV28, with 7 bases matching TRBD1. V shed 2 bases and J 5 bases; nucleotides not matched to a gene: 12. The CDR3 runs to 17 residues. Germline V gene data show CDR1 as MDHEN and CDR2 as SYDVKM. CDR3 protein: CASSLRGDRVYDNEQFF. CDR3 DNA sequence: TGTGCCAGCAGTTTAAGGGGCGACAGGGTATACGACAATGAGCAGTTCTTC.

Only a few counts were recorded for this clone. The chain carries TRBV19 and TRBJ1-2; 11 bases line up with TRBD1. With 5 bases clipped from V and 3 bases from J, the junction kept 5 bases outside the gene matches. The CDR3 loop spans 15 amino acids. Germline V CDR1 and CDR2: LNHDA, SQIVND (reference sequence). In DNA, the CDR3 is TGTGCCAGTAGTCCCCGGACAGGGGGCTACTATGGCTACACCTTC. Translated: CASSPRTGGYYGYTF. Complete variable domain (other parts from reference TRBV19 and TRBJ1-2): DGGITQSPKYLFRKEGQNVTLSCEQNLNHDAMYWYRQDPGQGLRLIYYSQIVNDFQKGDIAEGYSVSREKKESFPLTVTSAQKNPTAFYLCASSPRTGGYYGYTFGSGTRLTVV.

Worth noting for this clone: A much larger clone differs from this one at a single base, so this may be a read error. As DNA, the CDR3 is TGTGCCAGCAGCTTAGAGCTAGGGAGGGATACCCAGTACTTC. Translating it yields CASSLELGRDTQYF. The chain joins TRBV7-6 to TRBJ2-5; 7 nucleotides agree with TRBD2. The germline CDR1 and CDR2 sequences are SGHVS and FNYEAQ. V lost 1 base and J lost 8; bases outside the gene matches: 7. This CDR3 contains 14 residues.

This clone was observed many times. V is TRBV19 and J is TRBJ2-3; tentative D call: TRBD1 (5 bases). CDR3 length: 15 residues. Trimming removed 5 bases at V and 3 bases at J, with 15 bases between. The V gene's germline CDR1 is LNHDA and CDR2 SQIVND (reference sequence). CDR3 protein: CASSSRQGRTDTQYF. The CDR3 DNA sequence: TGTGCCAGTAGTTCGAGGCAGGGTCGTACAGATACGCAGTATTTT.

This clone is medium-sized by share. The V call is TRBV12-3 or TRBV12-4, the J call TRBJ2-1, with 8 bases aligning to TRBD1. J gave up 8 bases and V 4 bases, and 10 bases lay outside the gene matches. CDR3 size: 15 residues. The CDR3 DNA follows: TGTGCCAGCAGTTCACAGGGGGTGCCTTCATATGAGCAGTTCTTC. Amino acids: CASSSQGVPSYEQFF.

The chain couples TRBV20-1 to TRBJ2-7; possible D gene TRBD2, 6 bases. This CDR3 has 16 residues. Germline-derived CDR1 and CDR2 are DFQATT and SNEGSKA (reference sequence). Trimming took 5 bases from V and 3 from J, leaving 23 bases between them. The CDR3 loop reads CSAGGMSGRLFYEQYF. The CDR3 coding sequence is TGCAGTGCTGGGGGGATGTCGGGCCGCCTCTTCTACGAGCAGTACTTC.

By its share, this clone is medium-sized. This chain joins TRBV12-5 and TRBJ2-7; possible D gene TRBD2, 6 bases. The CDR3 is made up of 11 amino acids. Germline CDR1 is LGHNT and CDR2 is FRNRAP. V was trimmed by 3 bases and J by 7 bases, leaving 7 bases between them. The DNA of the CDR3 is TGTGCTAGTGGTTTTGCGGGGGAGCAGTACTTC. It specifies CASGFAGEQYF. The full variable domain, in which reference TRBV12-5 and TRBJ2-7 provide the parts outside the CDR3, is DARVTQTPRHKVTEMGQEVTMRCQPILGHNTVFWYRQTMMQGLELLAYFRNRAPLDDSGMPKDRFSAEMPDATLATLKIQPSEPRDSAVYFCASGFAGEQYFGPGTRLTVT.

This clone was recorded at least ten times. The CDR3 here is CASSGGGGYQKETQYF. The CDR3 DNA reads as TGTGCCAGCAGCGGGGGGGGCGGATACCAAAAAGAGACCCAGTACTTC. The chain couples TRBV4-2 to TRBJ2-5; D may be TRBD2 (7 bases). The CDR3 has 16 residues. Germline-derived CDR1 and CDR2 are LGHNA and YNFKEQ. Trimming took 5 bases from V and 3 from J, leaving 19 bases between them.

This clone was recorded at least ten times. The rearrangement links TRBV20-1 to TRBJ2-2; 12 positions agree with TRBD2. CDR1 DFQATT and CDR2 SNEGSKA come from the germline V gene (reference sequence). This CDR3 is built from 16 residues. The V segment lost 0 bases and the J segment 6 bases; nucleotides outside the gene matches: 5. The CDR3 protein is CSARDPSGRASGELFF. Written as DNA, the CDR3 is TGCAGTGCTAGAGACCCTAGCGGGAGGGCCTCCGGGGAGCTGTTTTTT.

Only one count was recorded for this clone. The gene calls are TRBV11-2 and TRBJ1-1; D is ambiguous. Germline V gene sequence: CDR1 SGHAT, CDR2 FQNNGV. The V and J ends lost 1 base and 7 bases respectively, with 16 bases between them. The CDR3 has 15 amino acids. The CDR3 DNA is TGTGCCAGCAGCTTAGGCCGTGGCCCGTTTGGTGAAGCTTTCTTT. Translating it yields CASSLGRGPFGEAFF.

This sequence joins TRBV11-1 and TRBJ2-7; D is unresolved. The CDR3 has 16 amino acids. Looked up from germline, CDR1 is SGHAT and CDR2 is FQDESV (reference sequence). V gave up 5 bases and J gave up 3 bases, with 20 bases separating them. DNA of the CDR3: TGTGCCAGCAGCCGCACTACCCCCACCCTTGACTACGAGCAGTACTTC. Translation: CASSRTTPTLDYEQYF.

Notes on this clone: The junction and the germline gene differ at one end; a read error may be behind it. This chain joins TRBV5-1 and TRBJ2-2; a possible D gene is TRBD1 (5 bases). Germline V gene data show CDR1 as SGHRS and CDR2 as YFSETQ. The CDR3 runs 17 residues. The CDR3 DNA sequence: TGCACCAGCAGCTTGTCCCCGGCAGGGTGGCGCACCGGGGAGCTGTTTTTT. Amino acids: CTSSLSPAGWRTGELFF.

This clone was detected ten times or more. The chain has TRBV7-9 and TRBJ2-3, with D hard to call. Trimming stripped 5 bases from V and 2 bases from J, with 23 bases between. Germline CDR1 SEHNR, CDR2 FQNEAQ (reference sequence). The CDR3 runs 18 residues. CDR3 in DNA: TGTGCCAGCAGCGCTGAGCTAGGGCGGCGGAAGTCCACAGATACGCAGTATTTT. As protein: CASSAELGRRKSTDTQYF.

The rearrangement joins TRBV20-1 to TRBJ2-1; TRBD2 matches 9 bases. This CDR3 has 14 amino acids. CDR1 DFQATT and CDR2 SNEGSKA come from the germline V gene (reference sequence). After removal of 8 bases from V and 4 bases from J, the junction contained 9 bases not matched to a gene. Here the CDR3 reads CSLSGGRAYNEQFF. The CDR3 nucleotides are TGCAGTCTGAGCGGCGGGAGGGCTTACAATGAGCAGTTCTTC.

This clone occurred a few times. A read error may explain this, as a much larger clone is one base away. Other DNA sequences from this sample encode an identical CDR3 as well. V gene TRBV4-2 combines with J gene TRBJ2-4, with 10 bases identical to TRBD2. Germline V gene data show CDR1 as LGHNA and CDR2 as YNFKEQ. The CDR3 has 18 amino acids. CDR3 protein: CASSQGGTSGKRGNIQYF. The CDR3, as DNA: TGTGCCAGCAGCCAAGGCGGAACTAGCGGGAAGAGGGGAAACATCCAGTACTTC.

Relative to its sample, this clone is medium-sized. V is TRBV6-1 and J is TRBJ1-3, with D unresolved. Trimming left V 6 bases short and J 3 bases short, with 12 bases between. CDR1 and CDR2 from the germline V gene are MNHNS and SASEGT. The CDR3 spans 14 residues. CDR3 in DNA: TGTGCCAGCAGCCTCCGGGGATTTGGAAACACCATATATTTT. Protein: CASSLRGFGNTIYF.

The chain carries TRBV7-2 and TRBJ2-7; 9 bases match TRBD2. Per germline, CDR1 SGHTA and CDR2 FQGNSA. CDR3 size: 15 residues. Losses at the gene ends were 1 base for V and 3 bases for J; bases not matched to a gene: 4. The CDR3 spells CASSLVAGEIYEQYF. CDR3 coding DNA: TGTGCCAGCAGCTTAGTAGCGGGAGAGATCTACGAGCAGTACTTC.

This clone was picked up a small number of times. Germline is not matched at one junction end, which may reflect a read error. The J gene is TRBJ1-2, the V gene TRBV12-3 or TRBV12-4; 7 bases line up with TRBD1. There are 13 residues in the CDR3. CDR3 sequence reads: CVSSYRGDYGYTF. In DNA, the CDR3 is TGTGTCAGCAGTTACAGGGGAGACTATGGCTACACCTTC.

The chain uses TRBV14 and TRBJ2-7; a weak D match, TRBD2 (6 bases). The CDR3 covers 14 residues. Germline loops: CDR1 SGHDN, CDR2 FVKESK. Trimming pared 7 bases from V and 2 bases from J, leaving 15 bases between. The CDR3 here is CASNRSWRAYEQYF. The CDR3 DNA follows: TGTGCCAGCAATAGAAGCTGGAGGGCCTACGAGCAGTACTTC. Based on the CDR3 plus reference TRBV14 and TRBJ2-7, the full variable domain is EAGVTQFPSHSVIEKGQTVTLRCDPISGHDNLYWYRRVMGKEIKFLLHFVKESKQDESGMPNNRFLAERTGGTYSTLKVQPAELEDSGVYFCASNRSWRAYEQYFGPGTRLTVT.

The sample holds a few counts of this clone. The chain combines TRBV6-1 with TRBJ2-5, with D tentatively TRBD1 (6 bases). Germline V gene data show CDR1 as MNHNS and CDR2 as SASEGT. Trimming removed 8 bases from V and 6 bases from J, with 10 bases in between. The CDR3 is 11 residues long. The CDR3 DNA follows: TGTGCCAGCCGAGGGGGAAAGACCCAGTACTTC. As protein: CASRGGKTQYF.

This clone was counted many times. The rearrangement joins TRBV12-3 or TRBV12-4 to TRBJ2-1; no definite D call. CDR3 length: 16 residues. Trimming left V 6 bases short and J 0 bases short, with 15 bases between. The CDR3 nucleotides read TGTGCCAGCAGCGCAAGACTGGCATCCTCCTACAATGAGCAGTTCTTC. It encodes CASSARLASSYNEQFF.